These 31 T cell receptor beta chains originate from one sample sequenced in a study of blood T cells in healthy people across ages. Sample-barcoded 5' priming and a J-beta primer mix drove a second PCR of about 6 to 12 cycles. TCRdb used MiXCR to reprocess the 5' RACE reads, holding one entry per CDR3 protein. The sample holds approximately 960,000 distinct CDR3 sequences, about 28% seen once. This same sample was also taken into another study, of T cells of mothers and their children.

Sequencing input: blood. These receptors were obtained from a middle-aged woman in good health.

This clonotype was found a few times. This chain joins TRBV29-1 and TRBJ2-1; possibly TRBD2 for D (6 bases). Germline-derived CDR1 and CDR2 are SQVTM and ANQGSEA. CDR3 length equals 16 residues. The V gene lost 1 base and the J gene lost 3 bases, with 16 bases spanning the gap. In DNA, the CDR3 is TGCAGCGTTGAAGTCGCGGGGTCACTGGTCTACAATGAGCAGTTCTTC. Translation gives CSVEVAGSLVYNEQFF.

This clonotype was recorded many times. The CDR3 DNA reads TGTGCCAGCAGTTACTCGAGGCAGGGACGCAACTACGAGCAGTACTTC. It yields the protein CASSYSRQGRNYEQYF. This chain uses TRBV6-5 with TRBJ2-7; possibly TRBD1 or TRBD2 for D (5 bases each). V was cut by 0 bases and J by 3 bases, with 15 bases left in between. The CDR3 loop spans 16 amino acids. Germline CDR1 and CDR2: MNHEY and SVGAGI.

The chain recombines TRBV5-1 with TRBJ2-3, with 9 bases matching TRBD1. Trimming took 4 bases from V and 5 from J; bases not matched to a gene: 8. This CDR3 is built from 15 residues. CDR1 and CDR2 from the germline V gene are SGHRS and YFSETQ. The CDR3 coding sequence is TGCGCCAGCAGCCGCACCGGGACAGGGTTAGATACGCAGTATTTT. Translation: CASSRTGTGLDTQYF. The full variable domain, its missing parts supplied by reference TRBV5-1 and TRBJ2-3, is KAGVTQTPRYLIKTRGQQVTLSCSPISGHRSVSWYQQTPGQGLQFLFEYFSETQRNKGNFPGRFSGRQFSNSRSEMNVSTLELGDSALYLCASSRTGTGLDTQYFGPGTRLTVL.

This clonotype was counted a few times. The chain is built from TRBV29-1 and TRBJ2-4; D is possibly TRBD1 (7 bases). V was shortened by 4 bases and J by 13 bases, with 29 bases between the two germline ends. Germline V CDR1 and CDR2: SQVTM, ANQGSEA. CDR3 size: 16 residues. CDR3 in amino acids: CSVGGAGGLIYNEQYF. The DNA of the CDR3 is TGCAGCGTTGGAGGGGCAGGGGGGTTGATCTACAATGAGCAGTACTTC.

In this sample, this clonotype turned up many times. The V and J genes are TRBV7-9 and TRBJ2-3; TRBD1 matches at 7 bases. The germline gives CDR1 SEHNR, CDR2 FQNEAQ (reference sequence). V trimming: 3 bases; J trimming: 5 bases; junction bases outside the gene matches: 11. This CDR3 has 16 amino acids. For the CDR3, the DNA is TGTGCCAGCAGCTTCCCAGGGACAGTTCAACTAGATACGCAGTATTTT. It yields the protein CASSFPGTVQLDTQYF.

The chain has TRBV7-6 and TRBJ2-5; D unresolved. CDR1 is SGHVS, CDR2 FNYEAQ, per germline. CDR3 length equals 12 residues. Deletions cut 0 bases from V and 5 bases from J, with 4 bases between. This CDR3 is CASSLATETQYF. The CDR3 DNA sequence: TGTGCCAGCAGCTTAGCGACCGAGACCCAGTACTTC.

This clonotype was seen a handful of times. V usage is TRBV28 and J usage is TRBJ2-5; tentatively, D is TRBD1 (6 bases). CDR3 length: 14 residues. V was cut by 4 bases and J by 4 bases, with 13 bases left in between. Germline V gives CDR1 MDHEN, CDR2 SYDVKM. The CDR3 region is CASSSVTGSETQYF. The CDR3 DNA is TGTGCCAGCAGTTCAGTAACAGGGTCAGAGACCCAGTACTTC.

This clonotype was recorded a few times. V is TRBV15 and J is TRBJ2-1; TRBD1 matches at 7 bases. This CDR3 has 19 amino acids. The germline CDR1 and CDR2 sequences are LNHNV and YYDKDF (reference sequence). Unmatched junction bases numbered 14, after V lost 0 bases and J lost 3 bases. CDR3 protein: CATSRDKRTRGRNYNEQFF. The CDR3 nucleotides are TGTGCCACCAGCAGAGATAAAAGGACGAGGGGGCGGAACTACAATGAGCAGTTCTTC.

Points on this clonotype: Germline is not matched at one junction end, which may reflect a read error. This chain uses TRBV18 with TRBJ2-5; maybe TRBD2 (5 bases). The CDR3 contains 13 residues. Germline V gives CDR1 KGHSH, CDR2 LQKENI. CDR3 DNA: TGTGCCAGCCCACCACAAAGCGGAGGGACCCAGTACTTC. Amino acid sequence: CASPPQSGGTQYF.

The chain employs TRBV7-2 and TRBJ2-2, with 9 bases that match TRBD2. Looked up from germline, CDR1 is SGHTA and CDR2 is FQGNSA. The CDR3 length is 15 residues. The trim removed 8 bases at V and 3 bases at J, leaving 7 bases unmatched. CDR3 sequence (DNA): TGTGCCAGCGGCGTTAGCGGGGGTTACACCGGGGAGCTGTTTTTT. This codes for CASGVSGGYTGELFF.

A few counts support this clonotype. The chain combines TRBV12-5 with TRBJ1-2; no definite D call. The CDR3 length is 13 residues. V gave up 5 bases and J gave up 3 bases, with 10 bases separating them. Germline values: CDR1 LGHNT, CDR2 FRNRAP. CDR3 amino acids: CASGPGRDYGYTF. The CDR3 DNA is TGTGCTAGTGGTCCCGGTAGGGACTATGGCTACACCTTC. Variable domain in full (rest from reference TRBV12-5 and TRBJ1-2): DARVTQTPRHKVTEMGQEVTMRCQPILGHNTVFWYRQTMMQGLELLAYFRNRAPLDDSGMPKDRFSAEMPDATLATLKIQPSEPRDSAVYFCASGPGRDYGYTFGSGTRLTVV.

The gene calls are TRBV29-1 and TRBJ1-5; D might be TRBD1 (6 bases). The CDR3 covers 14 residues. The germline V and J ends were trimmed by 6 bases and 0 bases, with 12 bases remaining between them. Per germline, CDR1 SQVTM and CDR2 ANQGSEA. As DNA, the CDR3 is TGCAGCGTGGCAACAGGGTTTAGCAATCAGCCCCAGCATTTT. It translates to CSVATGFSNQPQHF.

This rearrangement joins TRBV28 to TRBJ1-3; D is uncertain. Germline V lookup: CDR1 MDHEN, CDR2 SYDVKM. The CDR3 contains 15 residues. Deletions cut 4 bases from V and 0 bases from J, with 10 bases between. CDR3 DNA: TGTGCCAGCAGTTCCGGGTTTTCCTCTGGAAACACCATATATTTT. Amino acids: CASSSGFSSGNTIYF.

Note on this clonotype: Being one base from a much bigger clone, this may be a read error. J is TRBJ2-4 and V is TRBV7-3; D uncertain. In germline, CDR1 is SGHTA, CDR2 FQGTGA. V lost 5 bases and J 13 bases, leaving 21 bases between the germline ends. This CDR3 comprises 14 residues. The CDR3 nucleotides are TGTGCCAGCAGCCCCACGCCTAACTACAATGAGCAGTACTTC. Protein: CASSPTPNYNEQYF.

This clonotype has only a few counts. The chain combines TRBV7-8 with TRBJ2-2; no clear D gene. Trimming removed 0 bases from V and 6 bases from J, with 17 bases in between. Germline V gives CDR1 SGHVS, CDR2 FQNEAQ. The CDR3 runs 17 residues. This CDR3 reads CASSLAEQIWAAGELFF. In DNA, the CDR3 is TGTGCCAGCAGCTTAGCCGAGCAGATCTGGGCGGCCGGGGAGCTGTTTTTT.

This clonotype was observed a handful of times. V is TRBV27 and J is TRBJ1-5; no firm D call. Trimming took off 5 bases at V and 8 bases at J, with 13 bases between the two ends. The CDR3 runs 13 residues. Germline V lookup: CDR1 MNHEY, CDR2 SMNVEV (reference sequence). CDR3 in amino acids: CASSPPHREPQHF. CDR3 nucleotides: TGTGCCAGCAGTCCTCCACATAGGGAGCCCCAGCATTTT.

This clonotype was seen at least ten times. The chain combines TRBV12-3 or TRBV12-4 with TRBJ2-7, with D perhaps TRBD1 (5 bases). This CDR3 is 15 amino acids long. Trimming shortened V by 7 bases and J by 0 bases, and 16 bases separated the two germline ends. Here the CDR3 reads CASTQGAVSSYEQYF. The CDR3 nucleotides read TGTGCCAGCACCCAAGGGGCTGTGAGCTCCTACGAGCAGTACTTC.

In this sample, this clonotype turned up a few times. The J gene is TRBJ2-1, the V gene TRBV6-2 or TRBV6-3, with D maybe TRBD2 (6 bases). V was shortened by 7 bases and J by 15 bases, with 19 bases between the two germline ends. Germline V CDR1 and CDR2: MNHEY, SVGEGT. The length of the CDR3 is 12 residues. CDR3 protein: CASTPSGGTGFF. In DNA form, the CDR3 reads TGTGCCAGCACCCCCAGTGGAGGGACCGGGTTCTTC.

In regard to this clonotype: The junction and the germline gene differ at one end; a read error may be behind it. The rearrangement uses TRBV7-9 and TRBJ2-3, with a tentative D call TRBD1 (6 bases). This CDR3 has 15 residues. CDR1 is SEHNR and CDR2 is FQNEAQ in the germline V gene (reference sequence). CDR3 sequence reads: CASSFGLGRTDTRYF. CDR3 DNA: TGTGCCAGCAGCTTTGGCCTCGGTAGGACAGATACGCGGTATTTT. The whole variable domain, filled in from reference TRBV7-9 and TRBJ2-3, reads DTGVSQNPRHKITKRGQNVTFRCDPISEHNRLYWYRQTLGQGPEFLTYFQNEAQLEKSRLLSDRFSAERPKGSFSTLEIQRTEQGDSAMYLCASSFGLGRTDTRYFGPGTRLTVL.

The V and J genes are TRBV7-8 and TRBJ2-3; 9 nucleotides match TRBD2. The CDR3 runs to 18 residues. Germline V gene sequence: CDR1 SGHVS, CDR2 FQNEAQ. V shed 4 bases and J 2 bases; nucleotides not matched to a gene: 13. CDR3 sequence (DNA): TGTGCCAGCAGCTCAAACCCCAGGGCGGGGGGGTACACAGATACGCAGTATTTT. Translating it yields CASSSNPRAGGYTDTQYF.

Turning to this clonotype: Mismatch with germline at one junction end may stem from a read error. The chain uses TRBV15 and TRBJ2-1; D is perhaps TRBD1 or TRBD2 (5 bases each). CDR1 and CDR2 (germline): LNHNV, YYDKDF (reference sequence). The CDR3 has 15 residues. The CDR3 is CATSRDPGTHNGQFF. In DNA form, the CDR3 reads TGTGCCACCAGCAGAGATCCCGGGACCCACAATGGGCAGTTCTTC.

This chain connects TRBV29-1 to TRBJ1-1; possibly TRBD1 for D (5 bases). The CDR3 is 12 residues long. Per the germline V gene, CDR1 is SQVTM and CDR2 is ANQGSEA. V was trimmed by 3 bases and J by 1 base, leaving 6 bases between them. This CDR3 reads CSVDRENTEAFF. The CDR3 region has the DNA TGCAGCGTTGACAGGGAGAACACTGAAGCTTTCTTT.

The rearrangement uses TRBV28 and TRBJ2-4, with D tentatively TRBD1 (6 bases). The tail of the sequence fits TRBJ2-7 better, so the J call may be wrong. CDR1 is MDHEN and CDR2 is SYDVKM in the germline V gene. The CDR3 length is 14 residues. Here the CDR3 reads CASSSLGQKPEQYV. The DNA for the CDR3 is TGTGCCAGCAGTTCCCTCGGACAGAAACCCGAGCAGTACGTC.

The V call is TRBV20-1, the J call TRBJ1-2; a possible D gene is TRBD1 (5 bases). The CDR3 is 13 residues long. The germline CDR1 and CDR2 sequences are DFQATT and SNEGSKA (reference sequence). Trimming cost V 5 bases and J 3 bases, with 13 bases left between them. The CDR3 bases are TGCAGTGCTGGGTCCGTGGGGGACTATGGCTACACCTTC. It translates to CSAGSVGDYGYTF.

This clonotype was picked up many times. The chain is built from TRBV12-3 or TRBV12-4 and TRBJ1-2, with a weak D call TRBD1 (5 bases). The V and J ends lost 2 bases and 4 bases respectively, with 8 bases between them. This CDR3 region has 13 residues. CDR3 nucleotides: TGTGCCAGCAGTTTAAACAGGAGCTATGGCTACACCTTC. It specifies CASSLNRSYGYTF.

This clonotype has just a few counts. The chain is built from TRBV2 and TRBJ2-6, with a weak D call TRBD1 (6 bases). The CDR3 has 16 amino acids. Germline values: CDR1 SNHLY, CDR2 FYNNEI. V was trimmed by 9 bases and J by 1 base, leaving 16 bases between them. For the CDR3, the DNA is TGTGCCAGTAGAGACCAACAGGGATCTGGGGCCAACGTCCTGACTTTC. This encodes CASRDQQGSGANVLTF.

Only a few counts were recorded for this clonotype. The CDR3: CASSYSSGSAYEQFF. The DNA for the CDR3 is TGTGCCAGCAGTTACTCGAGTGGGAGCGCCTACGAGCAGTTCTTC. This chain joins TRBV6-2 or TRBV6-3 and TRBJ2-1; the D gene is possibly TRBD2 (5 bases). Trimming left V 0 bases short and J 10 bases short, with 16 bases between. From germline, CDR1 is MNHEY and CDR2 SVGEGT. The CDR3 runs to 15 residues.

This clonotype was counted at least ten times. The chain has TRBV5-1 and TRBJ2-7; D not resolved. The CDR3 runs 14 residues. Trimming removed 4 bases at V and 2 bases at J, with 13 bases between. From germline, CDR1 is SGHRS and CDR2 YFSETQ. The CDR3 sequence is CASSPGNSPYEQYF. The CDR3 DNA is TGCGCCAGCAGCCCTGGGAACAGTCCCTACGAGCAGTACTTC.

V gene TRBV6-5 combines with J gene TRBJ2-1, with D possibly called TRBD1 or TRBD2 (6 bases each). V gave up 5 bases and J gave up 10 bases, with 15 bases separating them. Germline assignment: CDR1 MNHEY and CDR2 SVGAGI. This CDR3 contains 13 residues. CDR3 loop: CASSRKGGTEQFF. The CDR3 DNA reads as TGTGCCAGCAGTCGCAAAGGAGGGACAGAGCAGTTCTTC.

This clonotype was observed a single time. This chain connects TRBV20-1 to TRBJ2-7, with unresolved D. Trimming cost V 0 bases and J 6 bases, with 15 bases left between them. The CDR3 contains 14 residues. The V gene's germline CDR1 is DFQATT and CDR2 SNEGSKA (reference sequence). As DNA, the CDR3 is TGCAGTGCTAGAGATCTCTTAGGTCCCGGCGAGCAGTACTTC. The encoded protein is CSARDLLGPGEQYF.

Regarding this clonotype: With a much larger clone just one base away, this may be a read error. The CDR3 here is CASSLPGGPYNEQCF. The CDR3 nucleotides read TGCGCCAGCAGCCTTCCCGGGGGGCCCTACAATGAGCAGTGCTTC. This chain connects TRBV4-1 to TRBJ2-1, with D perhaps TRBD2 (7 bases). Germline loops: CDR1 MGHRA, CDR2 YSYEKL. The CDR3 is made up of 15 amino acids.